The 11 T cell receptor beta chains given below trace back to one sample, sequenced in a study of T cells in tuberculosis. Assay used: immunoSEQ multiplex PCR; TCRdb lists only in-frame clones, some missing. The sample shows about 28,000 clones, around 87% of them seen only once. Sequenced input: PBMCs. These receptors were collected from a donor aged 10-30 years with latent tuberculosis or without tuberculosis infection.

This clone was seen a handful of times. J is TRBJ2-5 and V is TRBV4-1; D possibly corresponds to TRBD1 (5 bases). CDR1 and CDR2 (germline): MGHRA, YSYEKL. The CDR3 consists of 12 residues. V was cut by 4 bases and J by 9 bases, with 12 bases left in between. CDR3 DNA: TGCGCCAGCAGCCGCCAGGGTCAGGCCCAGTACTTC. This codes for CASSRQGQAQYF.

The DNA for the CDR3 is TGTGCCAGCAGTTTCGCCGGGGTTCTTAATTCACCCCTCCACTTT. This encodes CASSFAGVLNSPLHF. The V call is TRBV27, the J call TRBJ1-6; D ambiguous. Germline V gene data show CDR1 as MNHEY and CDR2 as SMNVEV (reference sequence). The length of the CDR3 is 15 residues. V lost 3 bases to trimming and J lost 6 bases, with 12 bases between them.

The chain links TRBV19 to TRBJ2-3, with a tentative D call TRBD2 (6 bases). The length of the CDR3 is 14 residues. Looked up from germline, CDR1 is LNHDA and CDR2 is SQIVND (reference sequence). Trimming pared 5 bases from V and 2 bases from J, leaving 11 bases between. The CDR3 DNA sequence: TGTGCCAGTAGTGTGGGACTCGACACAGATACGCAGTATTTT. Its protein product is CASSVGLDTDTQYF.

The CDR3 DNA reads TGTGCCAGCAGACCCCTAGGGCGGGGGGGAGAGACCCAGTACTTC. Residues: CASRPLGRGGETQYF. V is TRBV6-5 and J is TRBJ2-5, with TRBD2 matching over 9 bases. The CDR3 has 15 amino acids. J gave up 4 bases and V 6 bases, and 9 bases lay outside the gene matches. Germline V lookup: CDR1 MNHEY, CDR2 SVGAGI.

V gene TRBV10-2 combines with J gene TRBJ2-1; D is undetermined. Germline-derived CDR1 and CDR2 are WSHSY and SAAADI. This CDR3 region has 14 residues. Trimming shortened V by 3 bases and J by 1 base, and 7 bases separated the two germline ends. CDR3 sequence (DNA): TGCGCCAGCAGTGATTTCGAGTCCTACAATGAGCAGTTCTTC. It specifies CASSDFESYNEQFF.

The chain couples TRBV14 to TRBJ2-1, with 7 bases fitting TRBD2. This CDR3 is 15 amino acids long. With 5 bases clipped from V and 3 bases from J, the junction kept 7 bases outside the gene matches. Germline V gives CDR1 SGHDN, CDR2 FVKESK. CDR3 coding DNA: TGTGCCAGCAGCTTAAGCGGGGCTTACTACAATGAGCAGTTCTTC. Protein product: CASSLSGAYYNEQFF. The full variable domain, with the rest looked up from reference TRBV14 and TRBJ2-1, is EAGVTQFPSHSVIEKGQTVTLRCDPISGHDNLYWYRRVMGKEIKFLLHFVKESKQDESGMPNNRFLAERTGGTYSTLKVQPAELEDSGVYFCASSLSGAYYNEQFFGPGTRLTVL.

The rearrangement joins TRBV6-1 to TRBJ1-1, with TRBD1 matching 7 bases. Germline values: CDR1 MNHNS, CDR2 SASEGT. This CDR3 is 14 amino acids long. With 6 bases clipped from V and 1 base from J, the junction kept 5 bases outside the gene matches. This CDR3 is CASSLQGRNTEAFF. The CDR3 DNA follows: TGTGCCAGCAGCCTACAGGGGAGGAACACTGAAGCTTTCTTT.

The V gene is TRBV5-6, the J gene TRBJ1-4, with a possible D match to TRBD1 (6 bases). Germline loops: CDR1 SGHDT, CDR2 YYEEEE. Trimming cost V 3 bases and J 0 bases, with 12 bases left between them. There are 16 residues in the CDR3. Here the CDR3 reads CASSWARGATNEKLFF. Written as DNA, the CDR3 is TGTGCCAGCAGCTGGGCCAGGGGTGCAACTAATGAAAAACTGTTTTTT. The full variable domain, with the rest looked up from reference TRBV5-6 and TRBJ1-4, is DAGVTQSPTHLIKTRGQQVTLRCSPKSGHDTVSWYQQALGQGPQFIFQYYEEEERQRGNFPDRFSGHQFPNYSSELNVNALLLGDSALYLCASSWARGATNEKLFFGSGTQLSVL.

This clone has only a few counts. The chain has TRBV19 and TRBJ1-1, with TRBD1 matching over 7 bases. The CDR3 contains 13 residues. The germline CDR1 and CDR2 sequences are LNHDA and SQIVND (reference sequence). J gave up 4 bases and V 10 bases, and 9 bases lay outside the gene matches. The CDR3 loop is CATSTGPGTEAFF. The CDR3, as DNA: TGTGCCACCTCGACAGGGCCGGGCACTGAAGCTTTCTTT.

The CDR3 is CASSGGGALYNEKLFF. In DNA form, the CDR3 reads TGTGCCAGCAGTGGGGGAGGGGCCCTTTATAATGAAAAACTGTTTTTT. The chain couples TRBV6-1 to TRBJ1-4, with a possible D match to TRBD1 (5 bases). Germline V gives CDR1 MNHNS, CDR2 SASEGT. Trimming stripped 4 bases from V and 4 bases from J, with 16 bases between. The CDR3 contains 16 residues.

The rearrangement uses TRBV2 and TRBJ1-5; 7 bases are shared with TRBD1. The V gene's germline CDR1 is SNHLY and CDR2 FYNNEI. The V segment lost 4 bases and the J segment 1 base; nucleotides outside the gene matches: 4. The CDR3 spans 15 residues. In DNA form, the CDR3 reads TGTGCCAGCAGTGGAGGGACAGCAAGCAATCAGCCCCAGCATTTT. As protein: CASSGGTASNQPQHF.